The present TCR beta chain was sequenced within a study of T cell responses to AZD1222 COVID-19 vaccine (dated by TCRdb to about 2021). Context from the whole study: TCR sequencing was performed for 230 to 250 trial participants, of whom about 200 were given two doses of AZD1222 and approximately 25 were given two doses of MenACWY control vaccine. Trial participants were enrolled into age subgroups of 18-55, 56-69 and 70-plus years, which contained around 150, 28 and 57 TCR-sequenced participants, respectively.

CDR1 is given as SGHRS and CDR2 as YFSETQ, both from the germline V gene. The CDR3 measures 15 amino acids from cysteine to phenylalanine. Of all the DNA, just the CDR3 is kept, 45 bases in frame from base 1. Ends trimmed: V by 0 bases, J by 5 bases; bases unmatched to a gene: 7. Notes on this clone: The target of this receptor is not known. One base away there is no much larger clone; base qualities are not given.

What the research found in general, with its limitations: Reportedly, close to half of the unique spike-specific TCRs recognized epitopes lying outside the regions that are mutated in the B.1.351 and B.1.1.7 variants. Conclusions about previously exposed vaccinees are limited, since just six AZD1222 recipients were seropositive for SARS-CoV-2 at baseline. Because no day 14 peak-response samples were available, the repertoires could be characterized only after the peak T cell response. CD4 TCRs associated with the vaccine covered the entire spike protein, and the dominant responses were in regions 160-218 and 743-854. After two AZD1222 doses, both the breadth and the depth of spike-specific TCRs were significantly higher than at day 0 and than in MenACWY recipients. Most participants were white British and females outnumbered males, and the authors suggested that clonal diversity may have been underestimated. In the small 56-69-year group, the increase in depth fell short of significance, most likely because of low power.

The time point label on this specimen signifies: about 28 days (+/-7) after the second vaccine dose. AZD1222 recipients whose second dose came at about 4 weeks and those whose second dose came at about 12 weeks were combined into one group, since spike-specific TCR depth and breadth did not differ between the two schedules. Samples from vaccinated people were obtained from the UK trials COV001 and COV002, which included a single-blind randomized controlled phase 2/3 trial of AZD1222 (ChAdOx1 nCoV-19) in healthy adults. For TCRbeta chain sequencing, PBMC samples from trial participants were taken at day 0 and at day 28 after the second dose. The CDR3 regions of human TCRbeta chains were analyzed by immunosequencing. In the source study's methods: TCRs in the repertoires were matched against a reference library of SARS-CoV-2-specific TCRs that had been generated with the MIRA antigen-specificity platform. Breadth was defined as the fraction of unique TCRs that were SARS-CoV-2-associated. Depth was defined as the fraction of total T cells that were SARS-CoV-2-associated. Using the MIRA data, each spike-specific TCR was assigned both to the spike region to which the TCR was reactive and to a CD4 or CD8 class. Log10-transformed breadth and depth values were compared by one-way ANOVA with Sidak's multiple comparisons tests. Sourced from immuneACCESS, this table was stored by TCRdb with only in-frame sequences that have V and J called. A share of the clones is absent; for the studies checked, an unresolved V gene accounts for under half, and the remainder has no known explanation. V and J calls and clone size are as listed in that table; D and trimming were resolved from the DNA. The sample records 150,000 or so clones, 87% of which are singletons. The top ten constitute roughly 9.1% of the sample.

Here the sequenced sample was peripheral blood, taken 28 days after the second AZD1222 dose. This TCR was recovered from an adult who received the AZD1222 COVID-19 vaccine. The V and J segments used are TRBV5-1 and TRBJ2-7; a stretch of 8 junction bases matches TRBD1. This receptor has the CDR3 CASSLEDRVGDEQYF. Here is the DNA: TGCGCCAGCAGCTTGGAGGACAGGGTTGGGGACGAGCAGTACTTC.